This T cell receptor (beta chain) was captured in a study of shared clonotypes between healthy human individuals (dated by TCRdb to about 2020). With respect to the entire study: The cohort comprised two women and a few men aged 18 to 49 years. Per donor, three plates each were used for CD4 naive and CD4 memory, two for CD8 naive, and one for CD8 memory. To estimate repertoire size and how much clonotypes are shared between individuals, the study performed deep sequencing of blood TCR repertoires from roughly five healthy adults. Libraries were prepared and TCR repertoires were sequenced by different laboratories using diverse techniques, in order to increase sequencing depth and limit assay-specific biases. Each donor's leukapheresis produced roughly between roughly 0.85 and 9 billion PBMCs.

The germline V gene encodes CDR1 KGHSH and CDR2 LQKENI. The junction shows trimming of 10 bases on V and 4 bases on J, and the gene matches do not reach 4 bases of it. From the cysteine up to the phenylalanine, the CDR3 has a length of 12 residues. CDR3 DNA is the only sequence kept; it has 36 bases, read in frame from the first base. Healthy HIV-negative adults with no recently reported acute infections or vaccinations were included as donors. Every donor was a Caucasian adult living in Nashville, Tennessee, USA. CD4+ T cells were enriched by magnetic negative selection; naive cells were then positively selected on CD45RA, and the negative fraction formed the memory subset. Blood was collected by leukapheresis, and PBMCs were isolated by Ficoll-Histopaque density gradient centrifugation and then cryopreserved in liquid nitrogen vapor phase. Purity and quantity of every magnetically sorted T cell population were checked by analytical flow cytometry. Genomic DNA was isolated from every sorted fraction and measured by UV absorbance on a Nanodrop 2000c.

On the study overall, not on this receptor specifically: Rarefaction of sorted-subset datasets indicated incomplete sequencing despite the large sequencing depth. Based on pairwise subsampling, the degree of clonotype sharing among donors was expected to be affected by sequencing depth. Naive subsets generally had larger estimated clonotype richness than memory subsets. Only blood was sampled, and tissue TCR repertoires likely differ from those in blood. Compared with non-shared clonotypes, the clonotypes found in all four sorted-subset donors had higher generation probabilities. About 5% of naive CD4, 3.5% of naive CD8, roughly 2.5% of memory CD4, and 0.4% of memory CD8 clonotypes were shared across several donors. The genetic and exposure-history diversity represented was limited by the small number of donors.

Using the deep immunoSEQ assay, TCR CDR3 regions were amplified from genomic DNA by multiplex PCR. Genomic DNA extracted from each cell subset was distributed evenly over all wells of several immunoSEQ 96-well plates, and each plate served as one replicate. For sorted subsets, about 200 ng genomic DNA, equal to some 28,000 T cell genomes, was loaded into each replicate PCR. Purified libraries were measured with a Qubit 3.0 fluorometer, size-checked on a Bioanalyzer 2100, and measured again with the KAPA Library Quantification kit. Each immunoSEQ 96-well plate was sequenced on its own single-read 150-cycle Illumina NextSeq 550 flow cell. As for the authors' bioinformatics: The immunoSEQ output contained only junctional sequences without quality scores, so filtering could not match that applied to full-length reads. To assign V/J genes and CDR3, sequences were annotated using PyIR, a Python wrapper for IgBLAST v1.9, with IMGT germline references. Reads were removed for weak V/J assignments (E-value above 1e-6), missing CDR3, stop codons, out-of-frame junctions, or ambiguous translated residues. V3J clonotypes were defined as sequences sharing the same inferred V gene, J gene, and CDR3 amino acid sequence. To compute the percentage overlap between repertoires, the number of shared unique clonotypes was divided by the size of the smaller repertoire. Repertoire richness was assessed with RTK rarefaction, the Chao1 estimator, and Recon v2.1 estimates of unobserved clonotypes. For all TCRbeta clonotypes obtained by the gDNA method from a few donors, generation probabilities were computed with OLGA. TCRdb mirrors the immuneACCESS table, restricted to in-frame sequences. Some clones are absent from its copies; in checked studies, under half trace to an unresolved V gene, and the reason for the others is unknown. The V and J calls and clone size are taken from that table; D and trimming were inferred from the DNA. For this sample the table gives roughly 2.2 million clones, of which less than 95% were detected only once. About 0.36% of the sample is in the top ten clones.

As concerns this clone: The antigen this receptor binds is unknown. Base qualities are missing; no much larger clone stands one base away.

What was sequenced was naive CD4+ T cells from PBMCs. This specimen's cell subset or site label, interpreted: CD45RA+ positively selected. The V gene is TRBV18 and the J gene is TRBJ1-1; 9 bases in the junction line up with TRBD1. The source of this sequence is a man younger than 35 in good health. Some clones in this sample may be carry-over from other donors' samples. DNA sequence: TGTGCCACCCTGGGACAGGGCACTGAAGCTTTCTTT. This yields the protein CATLGQGTEAFF.